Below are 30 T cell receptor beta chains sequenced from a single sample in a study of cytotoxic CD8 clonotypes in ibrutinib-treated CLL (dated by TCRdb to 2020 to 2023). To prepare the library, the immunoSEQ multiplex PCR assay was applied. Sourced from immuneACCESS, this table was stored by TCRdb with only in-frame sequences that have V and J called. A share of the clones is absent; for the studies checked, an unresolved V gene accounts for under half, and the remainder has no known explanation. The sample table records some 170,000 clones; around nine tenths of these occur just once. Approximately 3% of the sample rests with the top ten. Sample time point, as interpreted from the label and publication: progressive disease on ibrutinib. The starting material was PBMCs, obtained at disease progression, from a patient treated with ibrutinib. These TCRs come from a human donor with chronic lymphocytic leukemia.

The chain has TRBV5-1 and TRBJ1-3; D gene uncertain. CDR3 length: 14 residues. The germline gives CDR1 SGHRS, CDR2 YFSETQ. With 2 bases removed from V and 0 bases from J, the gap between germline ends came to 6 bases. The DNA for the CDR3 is TGCGCCAGCAGCTTCAGCGACTCTGGAAACACCATATATTTT. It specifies CASSFSDSGNTIYF.

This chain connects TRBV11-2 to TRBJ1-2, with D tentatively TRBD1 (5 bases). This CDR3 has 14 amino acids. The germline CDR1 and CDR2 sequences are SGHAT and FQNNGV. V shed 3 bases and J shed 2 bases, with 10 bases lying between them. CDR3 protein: CASSLGVLNYGYTF. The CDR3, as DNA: TGTGCCAGCAGCTTGGGGGTATTGAACTATGGCTACACCTTC.

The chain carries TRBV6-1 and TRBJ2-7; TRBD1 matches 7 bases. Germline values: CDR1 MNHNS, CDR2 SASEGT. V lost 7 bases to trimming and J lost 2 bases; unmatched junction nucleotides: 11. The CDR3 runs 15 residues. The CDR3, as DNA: TGTGCCAGCACCATACTTCCGGACAGGCCCTACGAGCAGTACTTC. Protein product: CASTILPDRPYEQYF.

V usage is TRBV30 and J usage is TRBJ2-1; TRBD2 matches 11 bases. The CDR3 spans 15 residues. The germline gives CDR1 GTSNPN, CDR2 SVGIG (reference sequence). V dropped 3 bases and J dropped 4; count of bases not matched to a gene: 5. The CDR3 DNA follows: TGTGCCTGGAGGTTACTAGCGGGGGTTTACAATGAGCAGTTCTTC. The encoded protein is CAWRLLAGVYNEQFF.

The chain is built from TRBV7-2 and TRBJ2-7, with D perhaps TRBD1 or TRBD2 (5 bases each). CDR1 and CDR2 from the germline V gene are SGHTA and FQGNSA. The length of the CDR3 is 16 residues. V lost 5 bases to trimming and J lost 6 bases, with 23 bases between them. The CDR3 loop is CASSPSGTLDTAEQYF. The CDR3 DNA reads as TGTGCCAGCAGCCCGTCGGGGACGCTTGACACCGCCGAGCAGTACTTC.

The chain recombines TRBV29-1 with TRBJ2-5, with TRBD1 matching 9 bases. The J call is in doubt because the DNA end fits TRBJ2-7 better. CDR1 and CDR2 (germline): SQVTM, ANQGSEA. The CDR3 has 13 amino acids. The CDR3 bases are TGCAGCGCGATGGGGGACAGGGTCCACGAGCAGTACTTC. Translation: CSAMGDRVHEQYF.

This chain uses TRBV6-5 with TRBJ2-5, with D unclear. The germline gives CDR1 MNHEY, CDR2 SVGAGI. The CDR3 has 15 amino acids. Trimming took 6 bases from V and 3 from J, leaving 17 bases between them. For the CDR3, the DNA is TGTGCCAGCAGGCCCCCCCTGGCGTCGAAAGAGACCCAGTACTTC. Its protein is CASRPPLASKETQYF.

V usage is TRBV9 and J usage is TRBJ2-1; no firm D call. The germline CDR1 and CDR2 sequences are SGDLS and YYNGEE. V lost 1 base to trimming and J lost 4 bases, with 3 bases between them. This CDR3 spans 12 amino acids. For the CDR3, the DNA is TGTGCCAGCAGCGTATCATACAATGAGCAGTTCTTC. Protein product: CASSVSYNEQFF.

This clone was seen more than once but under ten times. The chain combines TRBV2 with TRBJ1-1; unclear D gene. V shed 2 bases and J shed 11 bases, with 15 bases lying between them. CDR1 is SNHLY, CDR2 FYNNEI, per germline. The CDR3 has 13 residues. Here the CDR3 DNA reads TGTGCCAGCAGTGAACGGGGATTTGATACGGCTTTCTTT. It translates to CASSERGFDTAFF.

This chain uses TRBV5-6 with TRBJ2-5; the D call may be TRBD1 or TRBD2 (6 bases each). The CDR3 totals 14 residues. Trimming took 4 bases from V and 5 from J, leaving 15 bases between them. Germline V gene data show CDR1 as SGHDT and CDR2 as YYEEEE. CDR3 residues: CASSGGPSFETQYF. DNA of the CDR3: TGTGCCAGCAGCGGGGGGCCTAGCTTCGAGACCCAGTACTTC.

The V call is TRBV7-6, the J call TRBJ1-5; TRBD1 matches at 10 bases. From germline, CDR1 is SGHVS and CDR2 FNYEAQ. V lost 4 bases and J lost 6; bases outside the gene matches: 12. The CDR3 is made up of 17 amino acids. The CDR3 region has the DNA TGTGCCAGCAGCTCACTTATTGGACAGGGGGGCGTTCAGCCCCAGCATTTT. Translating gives CASSSLIGQGGVQPQHF.

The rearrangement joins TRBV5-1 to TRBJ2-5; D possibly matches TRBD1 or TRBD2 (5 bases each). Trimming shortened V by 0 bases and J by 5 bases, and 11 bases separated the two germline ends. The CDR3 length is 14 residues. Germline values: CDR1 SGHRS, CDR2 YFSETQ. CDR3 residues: CASSLVAGTETQYF. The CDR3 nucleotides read TGCGCCAGCAGCTTGGTGGCAGGGACGGAGACCCAGTACTTC.

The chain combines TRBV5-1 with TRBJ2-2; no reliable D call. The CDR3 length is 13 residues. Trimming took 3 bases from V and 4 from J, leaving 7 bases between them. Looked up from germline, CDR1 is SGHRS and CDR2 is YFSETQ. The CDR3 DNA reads TGCGCCAGCAGCTCCCAGATCACCGGGGAGCTGTTTTTT. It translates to CASSSQITGELFF.

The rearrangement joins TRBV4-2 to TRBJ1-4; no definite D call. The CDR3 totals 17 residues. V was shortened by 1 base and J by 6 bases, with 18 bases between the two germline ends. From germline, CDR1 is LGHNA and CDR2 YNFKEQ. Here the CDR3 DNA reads TGTGCCAGCAGCCAAGCGGGGTTAGTGGAGGCGGATGAAAAACTGTTTTTT. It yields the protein CASSQAGLVEADEKLFF.

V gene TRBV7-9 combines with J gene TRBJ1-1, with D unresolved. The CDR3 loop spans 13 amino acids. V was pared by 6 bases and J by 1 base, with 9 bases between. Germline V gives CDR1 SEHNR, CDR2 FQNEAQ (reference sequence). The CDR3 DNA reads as TGTGCCAGCAGTGAGGGAACGAACACTGAAGCTTTCTTT. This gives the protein CASSEGTNTEAFF.

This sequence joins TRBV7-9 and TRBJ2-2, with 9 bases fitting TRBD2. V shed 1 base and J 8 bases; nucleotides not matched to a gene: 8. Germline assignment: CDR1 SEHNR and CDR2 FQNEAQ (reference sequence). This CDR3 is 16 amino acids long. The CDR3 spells CASSLVGLAGIGELFF. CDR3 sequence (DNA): TGTGCCAGCAGCTTAGTAGGGCTAGCGGGAATTGGGGAGCTGTTTTTT.

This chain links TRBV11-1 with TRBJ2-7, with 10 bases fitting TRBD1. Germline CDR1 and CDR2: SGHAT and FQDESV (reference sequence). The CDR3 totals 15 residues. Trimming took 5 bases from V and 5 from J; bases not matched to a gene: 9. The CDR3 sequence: CASSRVPGQGHEQYF. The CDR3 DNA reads TGTGCCAGCAGCCGCGTCCCGGGACAGGGGCACGAGCAGTACTTC. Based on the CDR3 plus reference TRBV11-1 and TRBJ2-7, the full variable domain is EAEVAQSPRYKITEKSQAVAFWCDPISGHATLYWYRQILGQGPELLVQFQDESVVDDSQLPKDRFSAERLKGVDSTLKIQPAELGDSAMYLCASSRVPGQGHEQYFGPGTRLTVT.

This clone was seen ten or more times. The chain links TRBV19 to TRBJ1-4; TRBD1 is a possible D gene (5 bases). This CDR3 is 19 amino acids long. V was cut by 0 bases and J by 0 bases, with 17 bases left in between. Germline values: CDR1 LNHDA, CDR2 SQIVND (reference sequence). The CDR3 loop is CASSIDRFSQGPTNEKLFF. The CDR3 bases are TGTGCCAGTAGTATAGATCGGTTCAGCCAGGGTCCAACTAATGAAAAACTGTTTTTT. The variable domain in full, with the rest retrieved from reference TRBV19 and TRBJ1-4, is DGGITQSPKYLFRKEGQNVTLSCEQNLNHDAMYWYRQDPGQGLRLIYYSQIVNDFQKGDIAEGYSVSREKKESFPLTVTSAQKNPTAFYLCASSIDRFSQGPTNEKLFFGSGTQLSVL.

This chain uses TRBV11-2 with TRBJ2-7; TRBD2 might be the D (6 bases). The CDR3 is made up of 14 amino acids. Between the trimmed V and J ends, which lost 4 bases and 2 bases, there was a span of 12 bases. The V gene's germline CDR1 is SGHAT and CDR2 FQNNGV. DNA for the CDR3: TGTGCCAGCAGCTGGGCGGGGAAGCCCTACGAGCAGTACTTC. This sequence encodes CASSWAGKPYEQYF. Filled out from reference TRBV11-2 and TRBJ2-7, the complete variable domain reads EAGVAQSPRYKIIEKRQSVAFWCNPISGHATLYWYQQILGQGPKLLIQFQNNGVVDDSQLPKDRFSAERLKGVDSTLKIQPAKLEDSAVYLCASSWAGKPYEQYFGPGTRLTVT.

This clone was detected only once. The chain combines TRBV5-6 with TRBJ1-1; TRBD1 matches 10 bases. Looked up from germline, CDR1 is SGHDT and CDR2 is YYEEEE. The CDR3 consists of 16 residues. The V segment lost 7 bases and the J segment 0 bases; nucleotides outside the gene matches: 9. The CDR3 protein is CASRGDRGAMNTEAFF. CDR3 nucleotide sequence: TGTGCCAGCCGCGGGGACAGGGGCGCTATGAACACTGAAGCTTTCTTT.

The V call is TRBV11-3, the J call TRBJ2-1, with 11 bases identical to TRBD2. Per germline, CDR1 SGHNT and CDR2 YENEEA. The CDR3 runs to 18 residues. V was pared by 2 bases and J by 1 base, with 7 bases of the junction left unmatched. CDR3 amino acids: CASSLRYGTSGSYNEQFF. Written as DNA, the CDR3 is TGTGCCAGCAGCTTAAGGTATGGGACTAGCGGATCCTACAATGAGCAGTTCTTC.

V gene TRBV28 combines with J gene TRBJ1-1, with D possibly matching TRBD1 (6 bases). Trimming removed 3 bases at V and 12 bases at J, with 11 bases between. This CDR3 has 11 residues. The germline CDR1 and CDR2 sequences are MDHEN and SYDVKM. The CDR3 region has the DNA TGTGCCAGCAGTTTTCCAGGGACAACTTTCTTT. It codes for CASSFPGTTFF.

CDR3 nucleotide sequence: TGTGCCAGCAGCTTAGACCTAGATGCCGCTTTCTTT. Residues: CASSLDLDAAFF. The J gene is TRBJ1-1, the V gene TRBV5-4, with D unresolved. Trimming shortened V by 2 bases and J by 11 bases, and 13 bases separated the two germline ends. This CDR3 is 12 amino acids long. Germline CDR1 and CDR2: SGHNT and YYREEE (reference sequence). Variable domain in full (rest from reference TRBV5-4 and TRBJ1-1): ETGVTQSPTHLIKTRGQQVTLRCSSQSGHNTVSWYQQALGQGPQFIFQYYREEENGRGNFPPRFSGLQFPNYSSELNVNALELDDSALYLCASSLDLDAAFFGQGTRLTVV.

The DNA of the CDR3 is TGTGCCAGCAGCATGCAGGTGAACACTGAAGCTTTCTTT. This codes for CASSMQVNTEAFF. This chain connects TRBV7-2 to TRBJ1-1; D remains unclear. Germline V gene lookup returns CDR1 SGHTA and CDR2 FQGNSA. CDR3 size: 13 residues. The V gene lost 5 bases and the J gene lost 0 bases, with 7 bases spanning the gap.

CDR3 DNA: TGTGCCAGTAGCCGGGGGCCCGGGGAGCTGTTTTTT. Protein: CASSRGPGELFF. V and J are TRBV19 and TRBJ2-2; D tentatively fits TRBD1 or TRBD2 (6 bases each). The CDR3 runs to 12 residues. Germline-derived CDR1 and CDR2 are LNHDA and SQIVND (reference sequence). Trimming took off 6 bases at V and 6 bases at J, with 8 bases between the two ends.

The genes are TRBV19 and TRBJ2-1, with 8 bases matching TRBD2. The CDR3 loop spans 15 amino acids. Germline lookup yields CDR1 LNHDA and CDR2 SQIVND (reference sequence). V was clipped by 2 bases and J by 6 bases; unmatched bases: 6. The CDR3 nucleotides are TGTGCCAGTAGTATATCAGCGGGAGACGTCAATGAGCAGTTCTTC. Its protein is CASSISAGDVNEQFF.

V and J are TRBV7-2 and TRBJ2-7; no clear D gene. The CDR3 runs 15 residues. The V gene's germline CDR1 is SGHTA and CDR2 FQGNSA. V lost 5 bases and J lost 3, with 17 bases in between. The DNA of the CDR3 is TGTGCCAGCAGCCTACGAACGGACGGATACTACGAGCAGTACTTC. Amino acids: CASSLRTDGYYEQYF.

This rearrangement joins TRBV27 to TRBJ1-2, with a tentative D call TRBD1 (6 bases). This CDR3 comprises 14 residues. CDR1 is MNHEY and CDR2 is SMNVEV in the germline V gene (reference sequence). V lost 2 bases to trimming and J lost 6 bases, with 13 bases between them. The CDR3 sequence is CASSLVAGDHGYTF. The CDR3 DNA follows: TGTGCCAGCAGTTTAGTTGCAGGGGACCATGGCTACACCTTC.

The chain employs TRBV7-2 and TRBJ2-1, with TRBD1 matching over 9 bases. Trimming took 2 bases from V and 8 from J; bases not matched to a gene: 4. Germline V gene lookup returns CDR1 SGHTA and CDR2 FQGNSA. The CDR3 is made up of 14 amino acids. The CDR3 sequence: CASSLITGGYEQFF. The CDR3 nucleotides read TGTGCCAGCAGCTTAATTACAGGGGGCTATGAGCAGTTCTTC.

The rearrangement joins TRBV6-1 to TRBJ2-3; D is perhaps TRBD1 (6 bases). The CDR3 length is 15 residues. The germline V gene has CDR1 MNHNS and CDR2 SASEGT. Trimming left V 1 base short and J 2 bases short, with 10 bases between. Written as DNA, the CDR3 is TGTGCCAGCAGTGAAGTTCAGGGGCTCACAGATACGCAGTATTTT. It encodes CASSEVQGLTDTQYF.